Listed here are 26 T cell receptor beta chains from one sample, sequenced in a study of regulatory T cells in long-lasting Graves disease. Library construction for TCR beta used iRepertoire HTBI primers and Arm-PCR of CDR3 regions. TCRdb re-analysed the multiplex PCR reads in MiXCR, keeping a single row per CDR3 protein. The sample lists around 450,000 distinct CDR3 sequences; 15% were seen once. The time point denotes: newly diagnosed GD, antithyroid drugs for less than 3 months. Preparation of the TCR library used RNA extracted from PBMCs. The same sample was also studied in work on T cells in Graves' hyperthyroidism and ophthalmopathy.

The source was peripheral blood mononuclear cells (PBMCs), collected at new diagnosis, from a patient treated with antithyroid drugs. All receptors come from a woman in her twenties or thirties with Graves disease.

This clonotype has ten or more counts. The chain employs TRBV30 and TRBJ1-2; the match to TRBD1 covers 9 bases. With 0 bases clipped from V and 7 bases from J, the junction kept 9 bases outside the gene matches. This CDR3 has 15 residues. The germline CDR1 and CDR2 sequences are GTSNPN and SVGIG (reference sequence). DNA of the CDR3: TGTGCCTGGAGTGTAGAACAGGACAGGGGAGTTGGCTACACCTTC. Its translation is CAWSVEQDRGVGYTF.

In its sample, this clonotype was seen many times. The chain joins TRBV11-2 to TRBJ2-7, with unresolved D. Germline lookup yields CDR1 SGHAT and CDR2 FQNNGV. This CDR3 region has 15 residues. V lost 1 base, J lost 3 bases, and 13 bases lay in between. DNA of the CDR3: TGTGCCAGCAGCTTAGCGGCCTGGGCCGACTACGAGCAGTACTTC. This gives the protein CASSLAAWADYEQYF.

V and J are TRBV20-1 and TRBJ2-2; 9 nucleotides align to TRBD2. The V and J ends lost 1 base and 0 bases, in that order; junction bases with no gene match: 6. The germline V gene encodes CDR1 DFQATT and CDR2 SNEGSKA (reference sequence). The CDR3 totals 17 residues. CDR3 in amino acids: CSARGPSGTANTGELFF. Here the CDR3 DNA reads TGCAGTGCTAGAGGTCCTAGCGGGACAGCGAACACCGGGGAGCTGTTTTTT.

The sample holds many counts of this clonotype. A read error may produce the germline difference seen at one junction end. The rearrangement links TRBV18 to TRBJ2-1; the match to TRBD2 covers 7 bases. The CDR3 has 16 amino acids. CDR1 and CDR2 (germline): KGHSH, LQKENI. The CDR3 nucleotides are TGTGCCAGCTCACCATCTGCGGGAGCCTCCTTCAATGAGCAGTTCTTC. Translation: CASSPSAGASFNEQFF.

This clonotype has ten or more counts. The chain couples TRBV30 to TRBJ2-1, with 7 nucleotides matching TRBD2. V trimming: 4 bases; J trimming: 5 bases; junction bases outside the gene matches: 2. This CDR3 contains 12 residues. Germline CDR1 GTSNPN, CDR2 SVGIG (reference sequence). The CDR3 protein is CAWTGGDNEQFF. The CDR3, as DNA: TGTGCCTGGACTGGGGGGGACAATGAGCAGTTCTTC.

This clonotype came up many times. The chain links TRBV6-1 to TRBJ2-2, with TRBD2 matching over 11 bases. CDR1 and CDR2 from the germline V gene are MNHNS and SASEGT. The CDR3 contains 15 residues. With 6 bases clipped from V and 2 bases from J, the junction kept 2 bases outside the gene matches. For the CDR3, the DNA is TGTGCCAGCAGGACTAGCGGGGCCAACACCGGGGAGCTGTTTTTT. Translated, it gives CASRTSGANTGELFF.

This clonotype appeared a few times. The chain is built from TRBV3-1 and TRBJ2-4; a weak D match, TRBD1 (5 bases). The ends were cut back, 0 bases at V and 6 bases at J, with 12 bases in the middle. The CDR3 is 15 amino acids. The germline V gene encodes CDR1 LGHDT and CDR2 YNNKEL (reference sequence). The CDR3 here is CASSQDAGFGNIQYF. The CDR3 coding sequence is TGTGCCAGCAGCCAAGATGCAGGGTTCGGAAACATTCAGTACTTC.

This clonotype was observed a few times. V is TRBV4-1 and J is TRBJ2-4; 9 bases line up with TRBD2. With 2 bases clipped from V and 5 bases from J, the junction kept 10 bases outside the gene matches. The CDR3 spans 17 residues. Germline CDR1 MGHRA, CDR2 YSYEKL. The CDR3 loop is CASSQNRGGRAQNIQYF. The CDR3 coding sequence is TGCGCCAGCAGCCAAAATCGAGGCGGGAGGGCCCAAAACATTCAGTACTTC.

The table lists this clonotype with many counts. CDR3 residues: CASSLAGASWNEQFF. The CDR3 nucleotides are TGTGCCAGCAGTTTAGCAGGGGCTTCGTGGAATGAGCAGTTCTTC. This chain links TRBV28 with TRBJ2-1; TRBD1 might be the D (6 bases). The V end was cut by 2 bases, the J end by 7 bases, with 15 bases between. CDR3 size: 15 residues. Germline V lookup: CDR1 MDHEN, CDR2 SYDVKM.

Comment on this clonotype: One base away lies a much larger clone, so this may be a sequencing read error. The CDR3 sequence is CSARTTPGQGSGYAF. The CDR3 region has the DNA TGCAGTGCTAGAACCACCCCCGGACAGGGCAGTGGCTACGCCTTC. The rearrangement joins TRBV20-1 to TRBJ1-2; TRBD1 agrees at 8 bases. Germline assignment: CDR1 DFQATT and CDR2 SNEGSKA (reference sequence). The CDR3 sequence is 15 residues long.

This clonotype was picked up a small number of times. The chain recombines TRBV29-1 with TRBJ1-2; TRBD1 agrees at 10 bases. The trim removed 1 base at V and 8 bases at J, leaving 7 bases unmatched. Germline lookup yields CDR1 SQVTM and CDR2 ANQGSEA. The CDR3 sequence is 14 residues long. CDR3 coding DNA: TGCAGCGTTGAAGCTGATGGGACAGGGGAAGGCTACACCTTC. Its translation is CSVEADGTGEGYTF.

This clonotype was picked up many times. The chain links TRBV28 to TRBJ2-7, with 13 bases lining up with TRBD2. This CDR3 contains 16 residues. Germline CDR1 reads MDHEN; CDR2 reads SYDVKM. V was pared by 2 bases and J by 2 bases, with 3 bases of the junction left unmatched. The chain's CDR3 is CASSLEGLAGTYEQYF. DNA for the CDR3: TGTGCCAGCAGTTTAGAGGGACTAGCGGGGACCTACGAGCAGTACTTC.

This clonotype occurred once. The chain has TRBV11-3 and TRBJ2-1, with D unclear. Germline assignment: CDR1 SGHNT and CDR2 YENEEA. V was clipped by 8 bases and J by 7 bases, with 15 bases between them. The CDR3 contains 13 residues. This CDR3 reads CASPRNWSNEQFF. CDR3 coding DNA: TGTGCCAGCCCTAGGAATTGGTCAAATGAGCAGTTCTTC.

The chain couples TRBV12-3 or TRBV12-4 to TRBJ2-3, with 8 nucleotides matching TRBD1. V lost 5 bases and J lost 4; bases outside the gene matches: 5. This CDR3 is 14 amino acids long. DNA for the CDR3: TGTGCCAGCAGTACCGACAGGGGACCAGATACGCAGTATTTT. Translating gives CASSTDRGPDTQYF.

This clonotype was observed at least ten times. The rearrangement links TRBV12-3 or TRBV12-4 to TRBJ1-5; D might be TRBD1 (6 bases). The CDR3 sequence is 14 residues long. V lost 4 bases and J lost 3, with 10 bases in between. The CDR3 is CASSSDSLNQPQHF. DNA for the CDR3: TGTGCCAGCAGTTCGGACAGCCTCAATCAGCCCCAGCATTTT.

This clonotype was recorded only once. The missing conserved phenylalanine or tryptophan at the end of this CDR3 makes a read error likely. The V and J genes are TRBV20-1 and TRBJ2-7, with TRBD2 matching over 8 bases. Per the germline V gene, CDR1 is DFQATT and CDR2 is SNEGSKA (reference sequence). This CDR3 has 15 residues. Losses at the gene ends were 6 bases for V and 1 base for J; bases not matched to a gene: 11. The CDR3 spells CSAIVPGLGSYEQYS. The CDR3 region has the DNA TGCAGTGCCATTGTACCGGGACTAGGGTCCTACGAGCAGTACTCC.

This clonotype was recorded at least ten times. This sequence joins TRBV7-9 and TRBJ1-5; possible D gene TRBD1, 5 bases. The germline CDR1 and CDR2 sequences are SEHNR and FQNEAQ (reference sequence). The V gene lost 2 bases and the J gene lost 4 bases, with 9 bases spanning the gap. The CDR3 sequence is 14 residues long. CDR3 DNA: TGTGCCAGCAGCTTAAAGGGGATAAATCAGCCCCAGCATTTT. It translates to CASSLKGINQPQHF.

Ten or more counts support this clonotype. The chain has TRBV6-1 and TRBJ2-1; 9 bases agree with TRBD2. Germline V gene sequence: CDR1 MNHNS, CDR2 SASEGT. The V and J ends lost 7 bases and 7 bases, in that order; junction bases with no gene match: 8. CDR3 size: 14 residues. The CDR3 is CASTHSGSRNEQFF. The CDR3 DNA is TGTGCCAGCACCCATAGCGGGAGTCGGAATGAGCAGTTCTTC.

The sample holds many counts of this clonotype. The rearrangement uses TRBV5-1 and TRBJ1-1; 11 nucleotides align to TRBD1. Looked up from germline, CDR1 is SGHRS and CDR2 is YFSETQ. This CDR3 spans 14 amino acids. The V and J ends lost 5 bases and 7 bases, in that order; junction bases with no gene match: 7. The CDR3 reads CASSSGTGGVEAFF. Written as DNA, the CDR3 is TGCGCCAGCAGTTCCGGGACAGGGGGTGTTGAAGCTTTCTTT.

The V call is TRBV6-1, the J call TRBJ1-1, with D perhaps matching TRBD1 (6 bases). Germline CDR1 and CDR2: MNHNS and SASEGT. V lost 7 bases and J lost 1, with 22 bases in between. The CDR3 extends over 17 amino acids. The CDR3 DNA reads TGTGCCAGCATGGCCCGCCTGGGGTGGGGGGCGAACACTGAAGCTTTCTTT. Encoded protein: CASMARLGWGANTEAFF.

The table lists this clonotype with many counts. The chain carries TRBV7-9 and TRBJ1-2; TRBD1 matches at 8 bases. After removal of 3 bases from V and 6 bases from J, the junction contained 6 bases not matched to a gene. Germline V gene data show CDR1 as SEHNR and CDR2 as FQNEAQ (reference sequence). The CDR3 has 14 amino acids. CDR3 in DNA: TGTGCCAGCAGCTTGGACAGGGCGGGAGATGGCTACACCTTC. It specifies CASSLDRAGDGYTF.

This rearrangement joins TRBV20-1 to TRBJ2-7; 8 nucleotides agree with TRBD2. CDR1 is DFQATT, CDR2 SNEGSKA, per germline (reference sequence). The junction had 6 bases not matched to a gene; V was cut back by 5 bases and J by 0 bases. The CDR3 totals 14 residues. This CDR3 reads CSAPPGGASYEQYF. CDR3 DNA: TGCAGTGCTCCGCCGGGGGGGGCCTCCTACGAGCAGTACTTC.

This clonotype was seen ten or more times. The chain uses TRBV7-3 and TRBJ2-5, with TRBD2 matching over 7 bases. Germline CDR1 is SGHTA and CDR2 is FQGTGA. The CDR3 runs 16 residues. V trimming: 5 bases; J trimming: 4 bases; junction bases outside the gene matches: 13. The CDR3 DNA reads TGTGCCAGCAGCCCCGCCCCGGGTAGCGGGCTAGAGACCCAGTACTTC. As protein: CASSPAPGSGLETQYF. Full variable domain (outside the CDR3, taken from reference TRBV7-3 and TRBJ2-5): GAGVSQTPSNKVTEKGKYVELRCDPISGHTALYWYRQSLGQGPEFLIYFQGTGAADDSGLPNDRFFAVRPEGSVSTLKIQRTERGDSAVYLCASSPAPGSGLETQYFGPGTRLLVL.

The chain is built from TRBV6-2 or TRBV6-3 and TRBJ2-1, with 9 bases aligning to TRBD2. This CDR3 is 15 amino acids long. The V and J ends lost 5 bases and 9 bases, in that order; junction bases with no gene match: 11. Germline V CDR1 and CDR2: MNHEY, SVGEGT. The CDR3: CASSEVGGGASEQFF. The CDR3 DNA reads TGTGCCAGCAGTGAGGTTGGCGGGGGGGCTAGTGAGCAGTTCTTC.

This chain joins TRBV5-1 and TRBJ2-7, with 12 bases aligning to TRBD2. The CDR3 is 16 residues long. J gave up 6 bases and V 4 bases, and 11 bases lay outside the gene matches. Germline assignment: CDR1 SGHRS and CDR2 YFSETQ. For the CDR3, the DNA is TGCGCCAGCAGCGCGGAAGGACTAGCGGGATCCCTCGAGCAGTACTTC. Translation gives CASSAEGLAGSLEQYF.

This chain joins TRBV4-2 and TRBJ2-4; a possible D gene is TRBD2 (5 bases). V gave up 0 bases and J gave up 4 bases, with 10 bases separating them. The CDR3 has 15 residues. Germline-derived CDR1 and CDR2 are LGHNA and YNFKEQ. CDR3 region: CASSQDVARKNIQYF. CDR3 sequence (DNA): TGTGCCAGCAGCCAAGACGTAGCGAGGAAAAACATTCAGTACTTC.